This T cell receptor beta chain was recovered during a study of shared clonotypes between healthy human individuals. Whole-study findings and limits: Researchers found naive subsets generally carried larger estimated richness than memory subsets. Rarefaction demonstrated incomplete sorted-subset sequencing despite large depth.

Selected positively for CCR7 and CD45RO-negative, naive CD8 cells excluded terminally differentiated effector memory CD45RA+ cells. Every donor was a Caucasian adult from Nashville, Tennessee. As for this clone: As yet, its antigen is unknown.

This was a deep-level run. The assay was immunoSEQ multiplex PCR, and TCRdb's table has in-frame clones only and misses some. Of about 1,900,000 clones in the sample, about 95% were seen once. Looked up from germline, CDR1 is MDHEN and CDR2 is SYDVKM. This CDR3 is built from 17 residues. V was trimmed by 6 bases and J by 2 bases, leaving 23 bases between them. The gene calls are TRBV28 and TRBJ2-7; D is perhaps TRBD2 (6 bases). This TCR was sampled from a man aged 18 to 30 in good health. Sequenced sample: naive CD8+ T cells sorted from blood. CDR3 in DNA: TGTGCCAGCAGCACCTGGTGGGAGGTCCAAAAACCCTACGAGCAGTACTTC. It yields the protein CASSTWWEVQKPYEQYF.